Detailed here is one TCR beta chain. The data derive from a study of sequential checkpoint blockade in melanoma. Whole-study context: Patients were randomized 1:1 to nivolumab-then-ipilimumab or ipilimumab-then-nivolumab first-line. After both sequences, patients received maintenance nivolumab.

TCRdb's copy holds only in-frame clones and misses some; the assay was immunoSEQ multiplex PCR. The sample carries 40,000 or so clones, roughly 88% recorded once. There are 12 residues in the CDR3. Germline CDR1 and CDR2: SQVTM and ANQGSEA. V trimming: 7 bases; J trimming: 11 bases; junction bases outside the gene matches: 12. Treatment meaning: randomized to nivolumab then ipilimumab (arm A) or the reverse (arm B). None of the patients previously received DNA-damaging chemotherapy. PBMC sorting kept live CD3+CD8+ cells without CD19 or CD56. The receptor was derived from a human donor with melanoma. The specimen was CD8+ T cells sorted from blood (inferred from file names), collected from a patient given nivolumab and ipilimumab in sequence. The chain couples TRBV29-1 to TRBJ2-5; 8 nucleotides match TRBD1. CDR3 amino acids: CSAGTGPGEQYF. In nucleotides, the CDR3 is TGCAGCGCCGGGACAGGCCCGGGGGAGCAGTACTTC. The full variable domain, in which reference TRBV29-1 and TRBJ2-5 provide the parts outside the CDR3, is SAVISQKPSRDICQRGTSLTIQCQVDSQVTMMFWYRQQPGQSLTLIATANQGSEATYESGFVIDKFPISRPNLTFSTLTVSNMSPEDSSIYLCSAGTGPGEQYFGPGTRLLVL.